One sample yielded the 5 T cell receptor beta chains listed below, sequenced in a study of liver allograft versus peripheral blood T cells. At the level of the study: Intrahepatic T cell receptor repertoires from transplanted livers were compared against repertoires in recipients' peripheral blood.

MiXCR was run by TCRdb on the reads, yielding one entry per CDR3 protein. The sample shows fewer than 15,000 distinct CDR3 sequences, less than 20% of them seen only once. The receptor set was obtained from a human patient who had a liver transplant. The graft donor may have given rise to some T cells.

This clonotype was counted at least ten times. The CDR3 spells CAISETLAGGYNEQFF. CDR3 bases: TGTGCCATCAGTGAAACGCTAGCGGGGGGGTACAATGAGCAGTTCTTC. The gene calls are TRBV10-3 and TRBJ2-1; 12 positions agree with TRBD2. Germline CDR1 is ENHRY and CDR2 is SYGVKD. The CDR3 is made up of 16 amino acids. With 3 bases clipped from V and 4 bases from J, the junction kept 4 bases outside the gene matches.

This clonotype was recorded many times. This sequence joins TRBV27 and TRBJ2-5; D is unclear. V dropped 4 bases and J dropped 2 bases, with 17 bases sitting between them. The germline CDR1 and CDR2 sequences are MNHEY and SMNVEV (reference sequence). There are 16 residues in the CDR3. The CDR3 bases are TGTGCCAGCAGTTCCGTACACCGGGCCACACAAGAGACCCAGTACTTC. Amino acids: CASSSVHRATQETQYF.

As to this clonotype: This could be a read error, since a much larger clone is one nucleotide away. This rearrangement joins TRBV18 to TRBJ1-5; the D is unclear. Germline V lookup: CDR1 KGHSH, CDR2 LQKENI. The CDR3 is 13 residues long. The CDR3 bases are TGTGCCAACTCACCACAGAGGGATCAGCCCCAGCATTTT. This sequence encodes CANSPQRDQPQHF.

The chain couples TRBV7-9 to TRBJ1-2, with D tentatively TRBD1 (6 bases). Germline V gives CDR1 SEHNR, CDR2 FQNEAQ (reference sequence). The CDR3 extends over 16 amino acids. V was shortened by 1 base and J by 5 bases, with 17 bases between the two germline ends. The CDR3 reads CASSLGEQGLSYGYTF. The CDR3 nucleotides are TGTGCCAGCAGCTTAGGGGAACAGGGTCTTTCGTATGGCTACACCTTC.

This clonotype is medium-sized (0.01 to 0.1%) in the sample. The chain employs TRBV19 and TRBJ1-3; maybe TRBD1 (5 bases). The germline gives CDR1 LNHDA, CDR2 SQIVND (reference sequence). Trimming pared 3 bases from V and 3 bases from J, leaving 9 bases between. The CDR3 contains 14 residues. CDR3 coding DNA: TGTGCCAGTAGTATGGGAGGGGTTGGAAACACCATATATTTT. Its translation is CASSMGGVGNTIYF.